Given below is one T cell receptor (beta chain) in context. Its antigen has not been determined. Qualities for individual bases were not recorded, and no much larger clone is one base off. On an AutoMACS, CD4+ and CD8+ cells were isolated via positive magnetic bead selection, and their purity was verified by flow cytometry. Clonal expansions were first screened by flow cytometry with a TCR V beta antibody panel, then characterized by TCRB deep sequencing of sorted CD8+ fractions. Isolation of peripheral blood mononuclear cells was done through Ficoll-Paque PLUS density gradient separation. DNA from CD4-enriched, CD8-enriched or PBMC samples was extracted using Nucleospin Tissue or Tissue XS kits and then quantified on a Qubit 2.0 fluorometer. CDR1 MDHEN and CDR2 SYDVKM were looked up in the germline V gene. The CDR3 runs 13 residues from the cysteine to the phenylalanine. Only CDR3 DNA is held: 39 bases, read in frame from base 1. Trimming at the junction amounts to 4 bases on V and 4 bases on J, and the germline ends lie 11 bases apart.

This record comes from a study of somatic mutations in cytotoxic T cells in rheumatoid arthritis (dated by TCRdb to the late 2010s). About the study as a whole: Peripheral blood (just under 31 ml EDTA) was collected from patients immediately after diagnosis and before any treatment began. Sorted V beta1+ cells also underwent TCRB sequencing, and some V beta antibody-stained T-cell populations were flow-sorted at nearly 100% purity on a FACSAria II or Sony SH800. In newly diagnosed rheumatoid arthritis without treatment, the study examined if expanded CD8+ T-cell clones harbor somatic mutations, relying on TCRB deep sequencing to characterize clonality. For some 68 rheumatoid arthritis patients and more than 15 healthy controls, TCRB deep sequencing was carried out. The median ages of the patient and control groups were essentially identical. Beyond this particular receptor, the publication reports: There was no significant difference in CD8+ T-cell clonality between rheumatoid arthritis patients and age-matched healthy controls. No adjustment for multiple comparisons was made for the slight TRBV07 underrepresentation in patients. CD8+ clonality increased with age in patients (Spearman r of about 0.5) but not in healthy controls. Viral specificity could not be ruled out by absence from virus-specific databases, and the antigen targets of the expanded CD8+ clones remained unknown. In 8 out of 65 patients, more than 20% of CD8+ cells belonged to the largest CD8+ clone, while several identical CD8+ TCRB sequences were shared between blood and synovial fluid.

Genomic DNA underwent TCRB CDR3 sequencing using the immunoSEQ assay. The paper's processing steps were these. Patient CD8+ clones larger than 1% were compared against published virus-specific TCRB sequences, and only a few matched. Nothing other than productive TCRB rearrangements was included in the analyses. Clonality was calculated as a Shannon entropy-based productive clonality index, and a clone was defined by a unique TCRB CDR3 sequence. Repertoire overlap between two samples was calculated from the template counts of each clone relative to total templates per sample. V-gene usage from TCRB sequencing and V-gene usage measured by flow cytometry were correlated (Spearman r of approximately 0.59). TCRdb carries this immuneACCESS record with in-frame sequences only. Its versions omit some clonotypes, under half of them owing to an unresolved V gene in the studies checked, with the rest unexplained. That table furnishes V, J and clone size, whereas the DNA furnished D and trimming. For this sample there are about 10,000 clones; approximately 80% appear just once. The top ten clones comprise around 10% of the sample.

The specimen was CD8+ T cells sorted from blood. This TCR came from an adult with rheumatoid arthritis. The sequence joins TRBV28 to TRBJ2-7; there is no confident call for the D gene. CDR3 region: CASSSYSAYEQYF. The nucleotide sequence reads TGTGCCAGCAGTTCCTACTCAGCGTACGAGCAGTACTTC.